This TCR beta chain came from a study of T-cell reconstitution after alpha-beta-depleted transplantation in children. The TCRbeta library was prepared with unique molecular identifiers. TCRdb reprocessed the PCR reads via MiXCR and lists one record per CDR3 protein. Of about 690,000 distinct CDR3 sequences in the sample, approximately 17% were seen once. The CDR3 has 16 residues. Germline-derived CDR1 and CDR2 are MGHRA and YSYEKL. The V and J ends lost 0 bases and 0 bases respectively, with 9 bases between them. This clonotype came up many times. The chain couples TRBV4-1 to TRBJ2-1, with D unclear. The source material was PBMCs from the stem cell graft donor, sampled from the stem cell graft. This sequence originates from a human donor who donated a stem cell graft to a child with acute myeloid leukemia. CDR3 residues: CASSQDPASSYNEQFF. The CDR3 DNA reads as TGCGCCAGCAGCCAAGATCCAGCAAGCTCCTACAATGAGCAGTTCTTC.